The clone carrying this TCR beta chain qualifies as large. Its matching antigen is unknown. Libraries were prepared by immunoSEQ multiplex PCR; TCRdb keeps only in-frame clonotypes and omits some of them. The table records roughly 58,000 clones, about 85% of them present only once. These data belong to a study of T cell responses to AZD1222 COVID-19 vaccine. General observations from the study: The study found Spike-specific TCR breadth and depth rose after two AZD1222 doses. Of spike-specific TCRs, nearly half reportedly target regions left unmutated in variants.

V gave up 1 base and J gave up 10 bases, with 11 bases separating them. The CDR3 loop spans 14 amino acids. Looked up from germline, CDR1 is SGHTA and CDR2 is FQGNSA. The sequencing used peripheral blood, collected on day 0 of MenACWY control vaccination. This TCR derives from an adult in good health. The gene calls are TRBV7-2 and TRBJ1-6; a weak D match, TRBD1 (5 bases). CDR3 nucleotide sequence: TGTGCCAGCAGCTTAGGACAGAGTGGATCACCCCTCCACTTT. Translating it yields CASSLGQSGSPLHF. Using reference TRBV7-2 and TRBJ1-6 for the parts outside the CDR3, the full variable domain is GAGVSQSPSNKVTEKGKDVELRCDPISGHTALYWYRQSLGQGLEFLIYFQGNSAPDKSGLPSDRFSAERTGGSVSTLTIQRTQQEDSAVYLCASSLGQSGSPLHFGNGTRLTVT.